Listed below are T cell receptor beta chains from one sample, sequenced in a study of CXCR3-negative and CXCR3-positive naive CD8 T cells. TCRdb reanalyzed the 5' RACE reads and collapses them to one entry per CDR3 protein, without DNA. In total, the table holds about 90,000 distinct CDR3 sequences. Sequenced sample: naive CXCR3+ CD8+ T cells from blood. These receptor sequences come from a human donor in good health. Some clones in this sample may be carry-over from other donors' samples. The CDR3 runs from the conserved cysteine through the conserved F or W.

V gene: TRBV29-1
J gene: TRBJ2-5
CDR3 protein: CSVVGGETQYF

V gene: TRBV27
J gene: TRBJ2-3
CDR3 protein: CASSPTMRASTDTQYF

V gene: TRBV28
J gene: TRBJ2-5
CDR3 protein: CASSSPGEETQYF

V gene: TRBV28
J gene: TRBJ1-1
CDR3 protein: CASSSLQGGTEAFF

V gene: TRBV2
J gene: TRBJ2-7
CDR3 protein: CASTPGTGLVEQYF

V gene: TRBV4-1
J gene: TRBJ2-7
CDR3 protein: CASSQIPDRDYEQYF

V gene: TRBV7-2
J gene: TRBJ2-7
CDR3 protein: CASSTGVYEQYF

V gene: TRBV11-3
J gene: TRBJ2-2
CDR3 protein: CASSETGGAGELFF

V gene: TRBV19
J gene: TRBJ1-1
CDR3 protein: CASSIDITYRRENTEAFF

V gene: TRBV7-9
J gene: TRBJ2-7
CDR3 protein: CASSPNNLYEQYF

V gene: TRBV9
J gene: TRBJ2-5
CDR3 protein: CASSRTGGAETQYF

V gene: TRBV20-1
J gene: TRBJ2-5
CDR3 protein: CSAPGAPETQYF

V gene: TRBV11-2
J gene: TRBJ2-1
CDR3 protein: CASSLRRALEGRYNEQFF

V gene: TRBV4-1
J gene: TRBJ1-1
CDR3 protein: CASSQERENTEAFF

V gene: TRBV28
J gene: TRBJ2-1
CDR3 protein: CASSLGGSSDEQFF

V gene: TRBV5-6
J gene: TRBJ2-5
CDR3 protein: CASSLALQETQYF

V gene: TRBV27
J gene: TRBJ1-1
CDR3 protein: CASSLTRTGGITEAFF

V gene: TRBV29-1
J gene: TRBJ1-1
CDR3 protein: CSVEDPSGQGGTEAFF

V gene: TRBV7-9
J gene: TRBJ2-5
CDR3 protein: CASSPAGTLVHGF

V gene: TRBV12-3/TRBV12-4
J gene: TRBJ1-1
CDR3 protein: CASRRQGEAFF

V gene: TRBV6-5
J gene: TRBJ2-7
CDR3 protein: CASSYSDGGQGQYF

V gene: TRBV5-1
J gene: TRBJ2-7
CDR3 protein: CASSWGPEDSYEQYF

V gene: TRBV21-1
J gene: TRBJ2-7
CDR3 protein: CASSKWGGPYEQYF

V gene: TRBV12-3/TRBV12-4
J gene: TRBJ2-3
CDR3 protein: CASSQTPSTDTQYF